Ten or more counts support the clone carrying this TCR beta chain. Its cognate antigen is unknown. Graves' hyperthyroidism showing no ophthalmopathy progression within 18 months was considered stable. Hyperthyroidism, newly diagnosed and lasting under 2 months, affected patients aged 18 to 65. Criteria for exclusion of patients were uncontrolled infection, other autoimmune disease, pregnancy or lactation. This sample is part of a study of T cells in Graves' hyperthyroidism and ophthalmopathy. The CDR3 is 18 residues long. V was clipped by 4 bases and J by 5 bases; unmatched bases: 15. Germline CDR1 and CDR2: SGHAT and FQDESV (reference sequence). The source material, RNA transcripts, was used to amplify TCR beta CDR3 regions. Carried out on the TCR CDR3, a first-round RT-PCR used the HTBI primer set. One entry per CDR3 protein results from TCRdb running MiXCR on the multiplex PCR reads. The table has about 550,000 distinct CDR3 sequences, more than 20% seen once.

Findings and caveats of the study: Most thyroid clonotypes expanded above 0.001 were also detected in blood.

The TCR was taken from a man aged 18 to 30 with Graves' hyperthyroidism. Material for sequencing was blood. The chain has TRBV11-1 and TRBJ1-5; 9 bases match TRBD1. CDR3: CASSSSLDRGLADQPQHF. CDR3 nucleotide sequence: TGTGCCAGCAGCTCGTCTTTGGACAGGGGACTAGCGGATCAGCCCCAGCATTTT.